A selection of T cell receptor beta chains follows, all from one sample in a study of cytotoxic CD8 clonotypes in ibrutinib-treated CLL. Only in-frame clones appear in the TCRdb table, and some are missing; sequencing was by immunoSEQ multiplex PCR. Seen here are some 93,000 clones, 70% to 85% observed once, and the top ten hold about 32%. Sequences were derived from PBMCs, sampled after 12 months of ibrutinib treatment. The receptors come from a human donor with chronic lymphocytic leukemia. The CDR3 runs from the conserved cysteine through the conserved F or W.

12	TRBJ2-2	TRBV19	CASSPQAGELFF
15	TRBJ1-5	TRBV10-3	CAISEGDSDFRPQHF
13	TRBJ2-7	TRBV18	CASSPTGPYEQYF
15	TRBJ2-5	TRBV18	CASSPPGQGWETQYF
17	TRBJ2-3	TRBV7-3	CASSLMGVGTNTDTQYF
17	TRBJ2-3	TRBV7-3	CASSYFRRGPTSDTQYF
13	TRBJ1-2	TRBV30	CAWSGGAPPGYTF
12	TRBJ2-3	TRBV5-8	CASSWKADTQYF
13	TRBJ1-5	TRBV6-5	CASSRGTNQPQHF
18	TRBJ2-6	TRBV18	CASSRQGQDRPGANVLTF
13	TRBJ2-7	TRBV7-8	CASSSAPRYEQYF
13	TRBJ2-7	TRBV15	CATSKQGSYEQYF
16	TRBJ2-7	TRBV6-1	CASSEAPIRTAYEQYF
14	TRBJ1-2	TRBV5-1	CASSSTGVGYGYTF
16	TRBJ2-2	TRBV2	CASSRGGQGGTGELFF
13	TRBJ2-5	TRBV5-6	CASSLALGETQYF
18	TRBJ2-1	TRBV9	CASSVGFYGRKSGNEQFF
12	TRBJ2-1	TRBV4-1	CASSPGGHEQFF
14	TRBJ1-6	TRBV28	CASMVRGYNSPLHF
14	TRBJ1-6	TRBV7-3	CASSCRQDNSPLHF
15	TRBJ2-2	TRBV19	CASSTQDYLAGELFF
13	TRBJ1-1	TRBV5-1	CASSFGEATEAFF
12	TRBJ1-3	TRBV10-3	CAISDGVGTIYF
16	TRBJ2-3	TRBV9	CASSAGSFSSIDTQYF
14	TRBJ1-5	TRBV5-8	CASSAQGINQPQHF
14	TRBJ2-7	TRBV7-9	CASSLDTGWGEQYF
10	TRBJ2-7	TRBV2	CASGVHEQYF
17	TRBJ2-3	TRBV7-9	CASSPRTSGGSTDTQYF
15	TRBJ2-7	TRBV6-5	CASSRDRVPSYEQYF
15	TRBJ2-4	TRBV4-2	CASSLEPRFENIQYF
12	TRBJ2-7	TRBV5-4	CASSRTGPGQYF
15	TRBJ2-3	TRBV30	CACPSLAGSTDTQYF
13	TRBJ2-7	TRBV9	CASSPITRGEQYF
13	TRBJ2-7	TRBV25-1	CASSASGVYEQYF
10	TRBJ2-7	TRBV20-1	CSARSGEQYF
16	TRBJ2-3	TRBV30	CAWSPGPGGARDTQYF
15	TRBJ2-3	TRBV7-9	CASSPQTGTTDTQYF
14	TRBJ1-4	TRBV9	CASSLGTGSEKLFF
12	TRBJ1-1	TRBV9	CASSPISGEAFF
12	TRBJ1-1	TRBV5-6	CASSTGQGNAFF
15	TRBJ2-3	TRBV7-3	CASSLQGTGPDTQYF
14	TRBJ1-1	TRBV30	CAWSLFTGATEAFF
15	TRBJ2-3	TRBV7-2	CASRSGGHSTDTQYF
15	TRBJ2-7	TRBV18	CASSPPGPPLSEQYF
13	TRBJ1-3	TRBV11-3	CASSATGGNTIYF
12	TRBJ1-2	TRBV29-1	CSAGTENYGYTF
14	TRBJ1-1	TRBV7-2	CASSQGGVRTEAFF
13	TRBJ2-7	TRBV10-3	CAISEVRSYEQYF
15	TRBJ2-5	TRBV18	CASSPLPDRGETQYF